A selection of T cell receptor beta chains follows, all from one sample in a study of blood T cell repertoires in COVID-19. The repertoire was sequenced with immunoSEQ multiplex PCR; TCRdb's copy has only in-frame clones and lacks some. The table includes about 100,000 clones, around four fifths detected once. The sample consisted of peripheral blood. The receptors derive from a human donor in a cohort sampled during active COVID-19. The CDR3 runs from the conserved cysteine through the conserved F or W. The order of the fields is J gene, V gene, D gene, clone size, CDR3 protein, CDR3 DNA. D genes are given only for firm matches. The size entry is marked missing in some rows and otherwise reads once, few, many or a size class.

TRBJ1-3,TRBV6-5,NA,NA,CASSLAWSSGNTIYF,TGTGCCAGCAGCCTTGCATGGAGCTCTGGAAACACCATATATTTT
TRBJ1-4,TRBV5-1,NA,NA,CASSFSGGDEKLFF,TGCGCCAGCAGCTTTTCCGGCGGGGATGAAAAACTGTTTTTT
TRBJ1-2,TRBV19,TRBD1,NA,CASRSGDTGGADSGYTF,TGTGCCAGTAGATCCGGCGACACAGGGGGCGCGGACTCTGGCTACACCTTC
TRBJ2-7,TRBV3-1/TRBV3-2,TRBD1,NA,CASARTGPYEQYF,TGTGCCAGCGCCCGGACAGGACCCTACGAGCAGTACTTC
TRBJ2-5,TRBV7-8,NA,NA,CASSVMRSSETQYF,TGTGCCAGCAGCGTAATGAGATCCTCAGAGACCCAGTACTTC
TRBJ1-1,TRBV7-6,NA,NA,CASSTRPTGFNTEAFF,TGTGCCAGCAGCACACGTCCTACAGGATTTAACACTGAAGCTTTCTTT
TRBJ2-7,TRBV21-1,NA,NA,CASPIPNDENNQGVEQYF,TGTGCCAGCCCCATACCCAACGACGAGAATAACCAGGGGGTCGAGCAGTACTTC
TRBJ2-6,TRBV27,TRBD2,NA,CASSFAFGGGGSGANVLTF,TGTGCCAGCAGTTTTGCTTTCGGGGGGGGCGGCTCTGGGGCCAACGTCCTGACTTTC
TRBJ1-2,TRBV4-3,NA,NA,CASSQVDRSIDGYTF,TGCGCCAGCAGCCAAGTTGACAGGTCCATAGATGGCTACACCTTC
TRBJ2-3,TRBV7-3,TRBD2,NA,CASSPRGAGGFFRTDTQYF,TGTGCCAGCAGCCCCCGAGGGGCGGGGGGCTTCTTTCGCACAGATACGCAGTATTTT
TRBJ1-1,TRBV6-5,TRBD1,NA,CASSSPGGTEAFF,TGTGCCAGCAGTTCCCCAGGGGGCACTGAAGCTTTCTTT
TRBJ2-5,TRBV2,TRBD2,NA,CASTGLAGGEGAQYF,TGTGCCAGCACGGGACTAGCGGGGGGTGAAGGGGCCCAGTACTTC
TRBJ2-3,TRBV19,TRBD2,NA,CASSIAAGGLADTQYF,TGTGCCAGTAGTATAGCGGCGGGGGGCCTGGCAGATACGCAGTATTTT
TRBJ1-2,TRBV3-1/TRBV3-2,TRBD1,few,CASSQGYRGVYGYTF,TGTGCCAGCAGCCAAGGTTACAGGGGTGTCTATGGCTACACCTTC
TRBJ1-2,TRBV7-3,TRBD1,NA,CASSSGTGEGYTF,TGTGCCAGCAGCTCCGGGACAGGGGAGGGCTACACCTTC
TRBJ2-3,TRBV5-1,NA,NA,CASSLDPGSTDTQYF,TGCGCCAGCAGCTTGGATCCGGGAAGCACAGATACGCAGTATTTT
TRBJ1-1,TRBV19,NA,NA,CASSMSEAPLGTEAFF,TGTGCCAGTAGTATGTCGGAGGCACCTTTGGGAACTGAAGCTTTCTTT
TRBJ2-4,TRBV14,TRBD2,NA,CASSRTSGGGAKNIQYF,TGTGCCAGCAGCAGGACTAGCGGGGGGGGCGCCAAAAACATTCAGTACTTC
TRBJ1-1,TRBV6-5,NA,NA,CASSYRARGTEAFF,TGTGCCAGCAGTTACCGGGCACGGGGGACTGAAGCTTTCTTT
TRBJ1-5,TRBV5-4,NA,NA,CASSLGGGVQPQHF,TGTGCCAGCAGCTTGGGGGGGGGCGTTCAGCCCCAGCATTTT
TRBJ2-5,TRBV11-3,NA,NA,CASSLTGGYFKTQYF,TGTGCCAGCAGCTTAACCGGGGGTTATTTCAAGACCCAGTACTTC
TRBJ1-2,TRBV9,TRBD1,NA,CASSTPPGQGNYGYTF,TGTGCCAGCAGCACACCTCCGGGACAGGGGAACTATGGCTACACCTTC
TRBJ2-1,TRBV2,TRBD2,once,CASSVDGGDNEQFF,TGTGCCAGCAGTGTTGACGGGGGGGACAATGAGCAGTTCTTC
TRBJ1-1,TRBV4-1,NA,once,CASSQEEQKAFF,TGCGCCAGCAGCCAAGAGGAACAGAAAGCTTTCTTT
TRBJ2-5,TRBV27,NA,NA,CASSLLGRGAGVQETQYF,TGTGCCAGCAGTTTATTAGGCCGGGGGGCTGGGGTCCAAGAGACCCAGTACTTC
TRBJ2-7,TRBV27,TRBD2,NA,CASSYRGTSGGFFYEQYF,TGTGCCAGCAGCTACCGGGGGACTAGCGGGGGGTTTTTCTACGAGCAGTACTTC
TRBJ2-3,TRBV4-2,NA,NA,CASSQVSTASTDTQYF,TGTGCCAGCAGCCAAGTCTCGACAGCTAGCACAGATACGCAGTATTTT
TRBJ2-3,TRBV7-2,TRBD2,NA,CASRPGLAGGSDTQYF,TGTGCCAGCAGACCCGGCCTAGCGGGGGGATCAGATACGCAGTATTTT
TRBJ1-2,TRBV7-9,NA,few,CASSLGVPRGGYTF,TGTGCCAGCAGCTTAGGGGTCCCTAGGGGTGGCTACACCTTC
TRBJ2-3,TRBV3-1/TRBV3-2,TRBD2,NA,CASSPNGLAGLWGVCTDTQYF,TGTGCCAGCAGCCCGAATGGACTAGCGGGACTATGGGGAGTTTGCACAGATACGCAGTATTTT
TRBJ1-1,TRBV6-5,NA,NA,CASRHQGNTEAFF,TGTGCCAGCAGGCACCAGGGGAACACTGAAGCTTTCTTT
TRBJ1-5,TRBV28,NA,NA,CASSLSGGNQPQHF,TGTGCCAGCAGTTTATCGGGGGGCAATCAGCCCCAGCATTTT
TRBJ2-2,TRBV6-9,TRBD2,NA,CASRIPKRGRNTGELFF,TGTGCCAGCAGGATTCCGAAGCGGGGGAGGAACACCGGGGAGCTGTTTTTT
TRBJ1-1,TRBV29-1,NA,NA,CSVESRQPFTEAFF,TGCAGCGTCGAGTCGAGACAGCCCTTCACTGAAGCTTTCTTT
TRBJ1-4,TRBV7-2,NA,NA,CASSLSVNVNEKLFF,TGTGCCAGCAGCTTAAGCGTCAACGTAAATGAAAAACTGTTTTTT
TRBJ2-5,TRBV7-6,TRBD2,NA,CASSLPGLAGTSMRQETQYF,TGTGCCAGCAGCTTACCGGGACTAGCGGGGACATCTATGAGACAAGAGACCCAGTACTTC
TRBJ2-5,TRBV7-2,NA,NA,CASSLARWVQETQYF,TGTGCCAGCAGCTTAGCGCGGTGGGTCCAAGAGACCCAGTACTTC
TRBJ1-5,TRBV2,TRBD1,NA,CASSSQGASQPQHF,TGTGCCAGCAGTTCACAGGGGGCCAGTCAGCCCCAGCATTTT
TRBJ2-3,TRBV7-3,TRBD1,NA,CASSLGQAYTDTQYF,TGTGCCAGCAGCTTAGGACAGGCATACACAGATACGCAGTATTTT
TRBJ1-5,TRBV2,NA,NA,CASGQYSNQPQHF,TGTGCCAGCGGCCAGTATAGCAATCAGCCCCAGCATTTT
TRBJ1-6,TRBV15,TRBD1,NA,CATSSPRQGNSPLHF,TGTGCCACCAGCAGCCCACGACAGGGGAATTCACCCCTCCACTTT
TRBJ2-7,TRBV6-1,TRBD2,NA,CASSEGVGGSYEQYF,TGTGCCAGCAGTGAAGGGGTGGGGGGGTCCTACGAGCAGTACTTC
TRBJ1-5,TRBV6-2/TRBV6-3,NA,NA,CASSYSGGDPSQHF,TGTGCCAGCAGTTACTCGGGGGGGGATCCGTCCCAGCATTTT
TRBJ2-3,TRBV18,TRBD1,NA,CASSQTGASTDTQYF,TGTGCCAGCTCTCAAACAGGGGCGAGCACAGATACGCAGTATTTT
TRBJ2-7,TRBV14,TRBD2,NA,CASSHREITGTSGGFYEQYF,TGTGCCAGCAGCCATCGAGAGATAACCGGGACTAGCGGGGGGTTCTACGAGCAGTACTTC
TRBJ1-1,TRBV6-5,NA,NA,CASSLRPPWRTEAFF,TGTGCCAGCAGTCTGCGGCCTCCCTGGAGGACTGAAGCTTTCTTT
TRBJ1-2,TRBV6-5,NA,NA,CASSPTRNYGYTF,TGTGCCAGCAGCCCCACCCGGAACTATGGCTACACCTTC
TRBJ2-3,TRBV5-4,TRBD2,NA,CASSLTSGGPTDTQYF,TGTGCCAGCAGCTTGACTAGCGGGGGACCCACAGATACGCAGTATTTT
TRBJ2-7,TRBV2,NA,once,CASRNPSGEQYF,TGTGCCAGCAGAAATCCCTCGGGGGAGCAGTACTTC
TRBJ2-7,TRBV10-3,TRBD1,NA,CAISDPLGGRGQGYEQYF,TGTGCCATCAGTGACCCGCTCGGTGGTCGCGGACAGGGTTACGAGCAGTACTTC
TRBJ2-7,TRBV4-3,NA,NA,CASSQATGGYEQYF,TGCGCCAGCAGCCAAGCGACAGGTGGATACGAGCAGTACTTC